Following are 6 T cell receptor beta chains from one sample sequenced in a study of shared clonotypes between healthy human individuals. Assay used: immunoSEQ multiplex PCR; TCRdb lists only in-frame clones, some missing. Of about 500,000 clones in the sample, 77% were seen once. The specimen sequenced was PBMCs. The origin of the receptors is a woman in her forties in good health. Some clones in this sample may be carry-over from other donors' samples.

This chain uses TRBV6-4 with TRBJ2-7, with D possibly TRBD2 on 6 matching bases. V lost 0 bases to trimming and J lost 2 bases, with 26 bases between them. The CDR3 runs to 20 residues. Germline V lookup: CDR1 MRHNA, CDR2 SNTAGT. This CDR3 is CASSDSIVWKVGGKTYEQYF. CDR3 nucleotides: TGTGCCAGCAGTGACTCTATTGTATGGAAGGTTGGAGGGAAAACCTACGAGCAGTACTTC.

The gene calls are TRBV25-1 and TRBJ2-7, with D uncertain. Deletions cut 6 bases from V and 4 bases from J, with 13 bases between. Germline V gene lookup returns CDR1 MGHDK and CDR2 SYGVNS. The CDR3 is 13 residues long. The CDR3 DNA follows: TGTGCCAGCAGCCCCTCGATGAGATACGAGCAGTACTTC. This codes for CASSPSMRYEQYF.

The chain recombines TRBV4-2 with TRBJ2-1; D call uncertain. This CDR3 has 14 residues. CDR1 is LGHNA, CDR2 YNFKEQ, per germline. Between the trimmed V and J ends, which lost 0 bases and 7 bases, there was a span of 10 bases. CDR3 residues: CASSQDDPRNEQFF. The CDR3 DNA sequence: TGTGCCAGCAGCCAAGATGATCCCCGGAATGAGCAGTTCTTC.

Comment on this clone: This probably arose from a read error, given a far larger clone one base away. As the CDR3 is not closed by the conserved phenylalanine or tryptophan, this likely results from a read error. The rearrangement joins TRBV6-5 to TRBJ1-1; D remains ambiguous. Trimming stripped 7 bases from V and 3 bases from J, with 15 bases between. The CDR3 totals 14 residues. Germline values: CDR1 MNHEY, CDR2 SVGAGI. CDR3 amino acids: CASISYPEDTEAFL. The DNA of the CDR3 is TGTGCCAGCATATCCTATCCGGAGGACACTGAAGCTTTCCTT.

The J gene is TRBJ1-1, the V gene TRBV10-2; D gene ambiguous. CDR3 length: 15 amino acids. The germline gives CDR1 WSHSY, CDR2 SAAADI. Trimming removed 0 bases from V and 0 bases from J, with 8 bases in between. CDR3 nucleotides: TGCGCCAGCAGTGAGTCCACAGTAATGAACACTGAAGCTTTCTTT. Protein sequence: CASSESTVMNTEAFF.

On this clone itself: A far more abundant clone sits one base away, making this likely a read error. Different DNA sequences within this sample yield the same CDR3. The rearrangement uses TRBV16 and TRBJ1-2; D not resolved. The germline V gene encodes CDR1 KGHSY and CDR2 FQNENV. CDR3 length: 15 amino acids. Trimming removed 2 bases at V and 4 bases at J, with 14 bases between. The CDR3 loop reads CASSQQPGESYGYTF. The CDR3 nucleotides read TGTGCCAGCAGCCAACAACCCGGAGAATCCTATGGCTACACCTTC.